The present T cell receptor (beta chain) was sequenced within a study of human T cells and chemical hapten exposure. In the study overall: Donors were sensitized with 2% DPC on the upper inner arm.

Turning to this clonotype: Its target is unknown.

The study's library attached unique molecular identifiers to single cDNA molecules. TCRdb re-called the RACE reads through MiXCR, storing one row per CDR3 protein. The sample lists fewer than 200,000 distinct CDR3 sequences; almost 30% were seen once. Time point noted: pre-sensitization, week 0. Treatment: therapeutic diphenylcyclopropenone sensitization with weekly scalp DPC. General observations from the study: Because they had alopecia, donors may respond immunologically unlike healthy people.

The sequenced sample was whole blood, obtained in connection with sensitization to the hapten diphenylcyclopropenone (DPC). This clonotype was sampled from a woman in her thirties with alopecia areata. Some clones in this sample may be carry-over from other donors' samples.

CDR3 nucleotide sequence: TGCGCCAGCAGCCAAGTCGCCGGGACACGGTACGAGCAGTACTTC. Amino acid sequence: CASSQVAGTRYEQYF. The V call is TRBV4-3, the J call TRBJ2-7, with D perhaps matching TRBD1 (6 bases). V lost 1 base, J lost 4 bases, and 14 bases lay in between. The CDR3 extends over 15 amino acids. Germline V CDR1 and CDR2: LGHNA, YSLEER.